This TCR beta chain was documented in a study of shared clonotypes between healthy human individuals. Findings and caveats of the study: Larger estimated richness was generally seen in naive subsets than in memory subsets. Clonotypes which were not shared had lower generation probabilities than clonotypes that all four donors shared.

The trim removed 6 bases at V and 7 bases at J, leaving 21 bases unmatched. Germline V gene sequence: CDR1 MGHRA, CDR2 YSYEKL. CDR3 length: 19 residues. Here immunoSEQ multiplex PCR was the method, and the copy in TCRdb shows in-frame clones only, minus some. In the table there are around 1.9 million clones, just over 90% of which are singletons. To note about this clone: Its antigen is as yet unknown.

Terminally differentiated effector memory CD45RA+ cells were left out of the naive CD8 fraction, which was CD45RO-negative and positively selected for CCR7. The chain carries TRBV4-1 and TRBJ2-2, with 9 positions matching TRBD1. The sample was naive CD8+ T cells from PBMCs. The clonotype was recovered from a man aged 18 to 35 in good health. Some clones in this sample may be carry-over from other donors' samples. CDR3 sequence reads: CASRTTDPVRTGEGGELFF. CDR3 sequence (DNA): TGCGCCAGCAGGACTACCGATCCTGTGAGGACAGGGGAGGGCGGGGAGCTGTTTTTT.